The 4 T cell receptor beta chains below come from one sample, sequenced in a study of OX40 agonist ivuxolimab in advanced cancers. Library prep was done by the immunoSEQ multiplex PCR assay. TCRdb carries this immuneACCESS record with in-frame sequences only. Its versions omit some clonotypes, under half of them owing to an unresolved V gene in the studies checked, with the rest unexplained. A total of about 68,000 clones appear in this sample, 86% of them only once. 2% to 2.5% of the sample goes to the ten largest clones. The specimen comprised CD4+ or CD8+ T cells sorted from blood, sampled in a trial of the OX40 agonist ivuxolimab. These receptors came from an adult with an advanced solid tumor such as melanoma, head and neck, liver or kidney cancer.

The rearrangement links TRBV9 to TRBJ2-3, with TRBD2 matching 8 bases. The CDR3 sequence is 15 residues long. Germline V CDR1 and CDR2: SGDLS, YYNGEE. V shed 0 bases, J shed 3 bases, and the junction held 3 bases outside the gene matches. The chain's CDR3 is CASSVASSGTDTQYF. CDR3 coding DNA: TGTGCCAGCAGCGTAGCTTCTAGCGGGACAGATACGCAGTATTTT.

The genes are TRBV29-1 and TRBJ2-3, with D unresolved. This CDR3 spans 15 amino acids. The ends were cut back, 6 bases at V and 0 bases at J, with 16 bases in the middle. CDR1 and CDR2 from the germline V gene are SQVTM and ANQGSEA. For the CDR3, the DNA is TGCAGCGTACGCAGAGCGCTCACTAGCACAGATACGCAGTATTTT. Translated: CSVRRALTSTDTQYF.

The CDR3 DNA follows: TGTGCCAGCAGTTCCGGGACTAGCGGGGGGCCACTAAGGGAGACCCAGTACTTC. It codes for CASSSGTSGGPLRETQYF. The V gene is TRBV2, the J gene TRBJ2-5, with TRBD2 matching 15 bases. CDR3 length: 18 residues. After removal of 5 bases from V and 5 bases from J, the junction contained 12 bases not matched to a gene. Per the germline V gene, CDR1 is SNHLY and CDR2 is FYNNEI. The entire variable domain, with the rest obtained from reference TRBV2 and TRBJ2-5, is as follows: EPEVTQTPSHQVTQMGQEVILRCVPISNHLYFYWYRQILGQKVEFLVSFYNNEISEKSEIFDDQFSVERPDGSNFTLKIRSTKLEDSAMYFCASSSGTSGGPLRETQYFGPGTRLLVL.

J is TRBJ1-2 and V is TRBV19; the D is unclear. With 6 bases removed from V and 7 bases from J, the gap between germline ends came to 21 bases. CDR1 LNHDA and CDR2 SQIVND come from the germline V gene (reference sequence). CDR3 length equals 15 residues. This CDR3 is CASREGRNALGGYTF. For the CDR3, the DNA is TGTGCCAGTAGGGAGGGAAGGAATGCCCTTGGTGGCTACACCTTC.